These T cell receptor beta chains were read from a single sample in a study of OX40 agonist ivuxolimab in advanced cancers. Assay: immunoSEQ multiplex PCR; the TCRdb copy retains only in-frame clones and omits some. The sample consists of under 100,000 clones, about 92% of them appearing once. This sample comprised CD4+ or CD8+ T cells sorted from blood, obtained in a trial of the OX40 agonist ivuxolimab. The receptors were sampled from an adult with an advanced solid tumor such as melanoma, head and neck, liver or kidney cancer. CDR3s include the opening cysteine and the closing phenylalanine or tryptophan. Fields, in order: V gene, J gene, CDR3 protein.

V: TRBV30; J: TRBJ1-1; CDR3: CAWRVNMNTEAFF
V: TRBV19; J: TRBJ1-4; CDR3: CASSIQQINSEKLFF
V: TRBV20-1; J: TRBJ2-7; CDR3: CSASTSYEQYF
V: TRBV19; J: TRBJ1-2; CDR3: CASSPGQEPRTYGYTF
V: TRBV5-8; J: TRBJ1-4; CDR3: CASSLLGQGNEKLFF
V: TRBV4-2; J: TRBJ2-3; CDR3: CASSQEAGQGADTQYF
V: TRBV21-1; J: TRBJ1-5; CDR3: CASCEGRTDPAQHF
V: TRBV11-2; J: TRBJ2-1; CDR3: CASSRDSGRVNEQFF
V: TRBV29-1; J: TRBJ1-5; CDR3: CSAGPGSNQPQHF
V: TRBV6-7; J: TRBJ2-7; CDR3: CASSYAGTPSYEQYF
V: TRBV30; J: TRBJ2-1; CDR3: CAWNLRGTYYNEQFF
V: TRBV11-3; J: TRBJ2-3; CDR3: CASSLGRGSTDTQYF
V: TRBV4-2; J: TRBJ2-2; CDR3: CASSQDPAGKEAGELFF
V: TRBV6-5; J: TRBJ2-1; CDR3: CASSRTGFPINEQFF
V: TRBV19; J: TRBJ2-7; CDR3: CASSRGLAGIESSYEQYF
V: TRBV4-2; J: TRBJ1-2; CDR3: CASSQEEGGYTF
V: TRBV9; J: TRBJ1-1; CDR3: CASSPQGPGTEAFF
V: TRBV2; J: TRBJ1-5; CDR3: CASQGTNQPQHF
V: TRBV7-8; J: TRBJ2-7; CDR3: CASSPRGGRIGEQYF
V: TRBV4-1; J: TRBJ2-4; CDR3: CASSQVSPENIQYF
V: TRBV5-6; J: TRBJ2-7; CDR3: CASSLVVGSYEQYF
V: TRBV7-3; J: TRBJ1-1; CDR3: CASTEAFF
V: TRBV7-2; J: TRBJ2-7; CDR3: CASSFIRDACF
V: TRBV6-6; J: TRBJ2-7; CDR3: CASSPTGIYEQYF
V: TRBV28; J: TRBJ1-1; CDR3: CASSYTGGGRKEAFF
V: TRBV5-3; J: TRBJ1-2; CDR3: CARSSQPPQGARSGYTF
V: TRBV19; J: TRBJ2-1; CDR3: CASSIGLAATKPNYNEQFF
V: TRBV9; J: TRBJ2-7; CDR3: CASSVVSGGEQYF
V: TRBV30; J: TRBJ1-2; CDR3: CAWSVHRAANYGYTF
V: TRBV5-1; J: TRBJ2-1; CDR3: CASSLRASGSTSNNEQFF
V: TRBV5-4; J: TRBJ2-3; CDR3: CASSIDGTPSTDTQYF
V: TRBV30; J: TRBJ2-3; CDR3: CAWTAGAETDTQYF
V: TRBV5-8; J: TRBJ2-7; CDR3: CASSSAGERKYF
V: TRBV7-3; J: TRBJ1-3; CDR3: CASSLSGGGNTIYF
V: TRBV5-1; J: TRBJ2-1; CDR3: CASSTGTSGIEVEGNEQFF
V: TRBV23-1; J: TRBJ2-6; CDR3: CARAPNSGANVLTF
V: TRBV7-3; J: TRBJ2-5; CDR3: CASSLNGGRETQYF
V: TRBV11-2; J: TRBJ2-6; CDR3: CASRPGQIYSGANVLTF
V: TRBV13; J: TRBJ1-1; CDR3: CASSLGRDRSLPEAFF
V: TRBV7-2; J: TRBJ2-5; CDR3: CASSPQGGAQETQYF
V: TRBV6-1; J: TRBJ2-1; CDR3: CASSAETKWAMDEQFF
V: TRBV6-5; J: TRBJ1-4; CDR3: CASSRGTGQEKLFF
V: TRBV9; J: TRBJ2-5; CDR3: CASSASPSGLGETQYF
V: TRBV5-4; J: TRBJ2-7; CDR3: CASSRDGGTSYEQYF
V: TRBV7-9; J: TRBJ1-1; CDR3: CASSLPDRQNTEAFF
V: TRBV19; J: TRBJ1-1; CDR3: CASSIRTGTEAFF
V: TRBV7-2; J: TRBJ2-5; CDR3: CASSPPGSRKGETQYF
V: TRBV5-1; J: TRBJ2-3; CDR3: CASSLDLSGRGADTQYF
V: TRBV7-9; J: TRBJ1-1; CDR3: CASRPPGQPNTEAFF
V: TRBV29-1; J: TRBJ2-5; CDR3: CSTNRGPQETQYF
V: TRBV28; J: TRBJ2-7; CDR3: CASSLWQGSSYEQYF
V: TRBV30; J: TRBJ2-7; CDR3: CAWTPGLAGGAAFYEQYF